The present entry profiles one T cell receptor (beta chain) with its context. Its target is unknown. The record originates from a study of graft-versus-host responses after intestinal transplantation. At the level of the study: Transplants were multivisceral, liver-intestinal, or isolated intestinal.

Graft samples were processed, releasing intraepithelial and lamina propria lymphocytes. Study-level findings and limits: Allograft graft-versus-host to host-versus-graft clonal ratios ran high in patients with graft-donor T cell macrochimerism. Recipient marrow held GvH clones, some first seen in ileum or blood.

Only in-frame clones appear in the TCRdb table, and some are missing; sequencing was by immunoSEQ multiplex PCR. Of roughly 9,600 clones listed, about 77% are singletons. The source of this sequence is a human patient who received an intestinal transplant, so some T cells may come from the graft donor. The source material was ileum tissue, sampled roughly 450 days after intestinal transplantation.

The CDR3 region is CAIQQGNTIYF. The CDR3 DNA sequence: TGTGCCATCCAACAGGGAAACACCATATATTTT. This rearrangement joins TRBV6-1 to TRBJ1-3; D is unresolved. The CDR3 has 11 residues. CDR1 is MNHNS and CDR2 is SASEGT in the germline V gene. V was pared by 10 bases and J by 4 bases, with 8 bases between.